These 20 T cell receptor beta chains originate from one sample sequenced in a study of T cell repertoires in cytomegalovirus infection. A single record per CDR3 protein comes from TCRdb applying MiXCR to the reads. Among hundreds of thousands of distinct CDR3 sequences listed, roughly a tenth were seen once. Sequenced input: PBMCs. The receptors shown here come from a human donor in good health (CMV status not recorded). Some clones in this sample may be carry-over from other donors' samples.

This clonotype appeared many times. V and J are TRBV7-8 and TRBJ1-1; a weak D match, TRBD1 (6 bases). With 5 bases removed from V and 8 bases from J, the gap between germline ends came to 18 bases. The CDR3 contains 14 residues. Germline V gene sequence: CDR1 SGHVS, CDR2 FQNEAQ. The CDR3 region has the DNA TGTGCCAGCAGCCAACCCTCGAGGGGGGAGGAAGCTTTCTTT. Amino acids: CASSQPSRGEEAFF. The complete variable domain, with remaining parts taken from reference TRBV7-8 and TRBJ1-1, reads GAGVSQSPRYKVAKRGQDVALRCDPISGHVSLFWYQQALGQGPEFLTYFQNEAQLDKSGLPSDRFFAERPEGSVSTLKIQRTQQEDSAVYLCASSQPSRGEEAFFGQGTRLTVV.

This clonotype showed up many times. The chain is built from TRBV25-1 and TRBJ1-3; no reliable D call. The CDR3 has 15 amino acids. Trimming removed 0 bases at V and 2 bases at J, with 8 bases between. CDR1 and CDR2 from the germline V gene are MGHDK and SYGVNS. The CDR3, as DNA: TGTGCCAGCAGTGAATACGGGAGGACTGGAAACACCATATATTTT. This codes for CASSEYGRTGNTIYF.

The rearrangement joins TRBV20-1 to TRBJ1-6; 7 nucleotides match TRBD1. This CDR3 spans 17 amino acids. Germline CDR1 reads DFQATT; CDR2 reads SNEGSKA (reference sequence). With V trimmed by 6 bases and J by 9 bases, 20 bases remained unmatched. The CDR3 loop reads CSATAYRGTGRGSPLHF. The DNA of the CDR3 is TGCAGTGCCACGGCGTACAGGGGAACGGGACGGGGTTCACCCCTCCACTTT.

The rearrangement joins TRBV6-2 or TRBV6-3 to TRBJ2-3; 8 bases are a match to TRBD2. The CDR3 runs to 14 residues. V was pared by 7 bases and J by 1 base, with 4 bases of the junction left unmatched. Germline values: CDR1 MNHEY, CDR2 SVGEGT. CDR3 region: CASTDGGGTDTQYF. CDR3 bases: TGTGCCAGCACCGACGGGGGGGGCACAGATACGCAGTATTTT.

This clonotype came up many times. The chain recombines TRBV7-9 with TRBJ2-3, with unresolved D. Germline V gene lookup returns CDR1 SEHNR and CDR2 FQNEAQ (reference sequence). The CDR3 extends over 14 amino acids. V was pared by 5 bases and J by 5 bases, with 14 bases between. Here the CDR3 DNA reads TGTGCCAGCAGCCCGAGTATCAGCCGAGATACGCAGTATTTT. It is translated as CASSPSISRDTQYF.

The chain employs TRBV24-1 and TRBJ2-2, with 9 bases that match TRBD1. The CDR3 loop spans 16 amino acids. Germline V gene lookup returns CDR1 KGHDR and CDR2 SFDVKD. V gave up 3 bases and J gave up 8 bases; unmatched junction bases: 9. CDR3 nucleotide sequence: TGTGCCACCAGTGATCGCCATCACAGGGGGCGAGGGGAGCTGTTTTTT. Its protein is CATSDRHHRGRGELFF.

The chain couples TRBV4-3 to TRBJ2-3, with a possible D match to TRBD2 (5 bases). V gave up 6 bases and J gave up 6 bases, with 19 bases separating them. This CDR3 contains 15 residues. Germline V gene data show CDR1 as LGHNA and CDR2 as YSLEER. For the CDR3, the DNA is TGCGCCAGCAGTTCCGACCGGGGAAAGGCGGATACGCAGTATTTT. Amino acid sequence: CASSSDRGKADTQYF.

This clonotype showed up many times. The chain uses TRBV6-2 or TRBV6-3 and TRBJ2-2, with D possibly being TRBD2 (6 bases). CDR1 and CDR2 from the germline V gene are MNHEY and SVGEGT. The V end was cut by 7 bases, the J end by 0 bases, with 21 bases between. This CDR3 has 18 residues. CDR3 nucleotides: TGTGCCAGCACCGAGGTTTGGAGGGAGCTATCGAACACCGGGGAGCTGTTTTTT. Translating it yields CASTEVWRELSNTGELFF.

This clonotype occurred many times. The chain employs TRBV7-2 and TRBJ2-2; no definite D call. The germline gives CDR1 SGHTA, CDR2 FQGNSA. V dropped 5 bases and J dropped 8 bases, with 12 bases sitting between them. CDR3 length: 13 residues. DNA of the CDR3: TGTGCCAGCAGCCCCTGGCCGGCGGGGGAGCTGTTTTTT. Protein sequence: CASSPWPAGELFF.

This clonotype was detected ten times or more. The V call is TRBV24-1, the J call TRBJ2-5; 7 bases are a match to TRBD1. The V and J ends lost 4 bases and 2 bases, in that order; junction bases with no gene match: 9. The CDR3 sequence is 16 residues long. CDR1 and CDR2 from the germline V gene are KGHDR and SFDVKD. DNA for the CDR3: TGTGCCACCAGTGACTTCGGCACAGGGGATCAAGAGACCCAGTACTTC. Translated, it gives CATSDFGTGDQETQYF.

This clonotype came up many times. The chain combines TRBV28 with TRBJ2-7; D is uncertain. The ends were cut back, 5 bases at V and 3 bases at J, with 17 bases in the middle. In germline, CDR1 is MDHEN, CDR2 SYDVKM. The CDR3 has 15 residues. The CDR3 spells CASSLVDGFNYEQYF. CDR3 bases: TGTGCCAGCAGTCTAGTGGACGGGTTCAACTACGAGCAGTACTTC.

This clonotype was observed many times. The gene calls are TRBV4-1 and TRBJ2-1, with 8 bases that match TRBD1. Germline V lookup: CDR1 MGHRA, CDR2 YSYEKL. Trimming at V came to 1 base and at J to 8 bases, leaving 4 bases not matched to a gene. This CDR3 spans 14 amino acids. Written as DNA, the CDR3 is TGCGCCAGCAGCCAAGCACAGGGGGACCATGAGCAGTTCTTC. It translates to CASSQAQGDHEQFF.

This clonotype was seen at least ten times. The CDR3 DNA reads TGTGCCAGCAGTTTTTGGACAGTGGACCCCAATGAGCAGTTCTTC. It codes for CASSFWTVDPNEQFF. The V call is TRBV27, the J call TRBJ2-1; D might be TRBD1 (6 bases). Trimming removed 3 bases at V and 6 bases at J, with 15 bases between. The CDR3 is made up of 15 amino acids. The germline CDR1 and CDR2 sequences are MNHEY and SMNVEV (reference sequence).

The table lists this clonotype with many counts. CDR3 sequence: CASSLDRPQGGNTIYF. Written as DNA, the CDR3 is TGTGCCAGCAGCTTAGACAGGCCGCAGGGAGGAAACACCATATATTTT. The chain couples TRBV7-2 to TRBJ1-3; weak D call: TRBD1 (5 bases). CDR1 and CDR2 from the germline V gene are SGHTA and FQGNSA. The CDR3 sequence is 16 residues long. V was trimmed by 1 base and J by 4 bases, leaving 14 bases between them.

This clonotype was recorded at least ten times. The gene calls are TRBV9 and TRBJ1-2, with D unresolved. Germline V gene sequence: CDR1 SGDLS, CDR2 YYNGEE. Trimming shortened V by 4 bases and J by 7 bases, and 14 bases separated the two germline ends. This CDR3 has 13 amino acids. The CDR3 DNA reads TGTGCCAGCAGCTGGTGGGAGAAGTCTGGCTACACCTTC. Amino acids: CASSWWEKSGYTF.

Of note for this clonotype: Since a much larger clone is just one base distant, this may be a read error. The chain combines TRBV25-1 with TRBJ1-1, with D perhaps TRBD1 (5 bases). This CDR3 spans 13 amino acids. Germline CDR1 and CDR2: MGHDK and SYGVNS. V shed 7 bases and J shed 6 bases, with 15 bases lying between them. The CDR3 is CASTSIRGAEAFF. The CDR3 nucleotides are TGTGCCAGCACCTCTATCAGAGGGGCTGAAGCTTTCTTT.

This clonotype was seen just once. A single base separates this from a much larger clone, so it may be a read error. The V call is TRBV20-1, the J call TRBJ1-1, with a tentative D call TRBD1 (6 bases). V shed 6 bases and J shed 11 bases, with 16 bases lying between them. CDR3 length equals 11 residues. CDR1 DFQATT and CDR2 SNEGSKA come from the germline V gene (reference sequence). The CDR3: CSASSEGDAFF. The CDR3 DNA sequence: TGCAGTGCCTCCTCGGAGGGGGATGCTTTCTTT.

Ten or more counts support this clonotype. This chain joins TRBV4-1 and TRBJ2-1, with TRBD1 as a possible D gene (5 bases). This CDR3 has 16 amino acids. Germline V lookup: CDR1 MGHRA, CDR2 YSYEKL. The ends were cut back, 0 bases at V and 1 base at J, with 10 bases in the middle. The CDR3 sequence: CASSQDPAGSYNEQFF. In nucleotides, the CDR3 is TGCGCCAGCAGCCAAGATCCGGCAGGGTCCTACAATGAGCAGTTCTTC.

Ten or more counts support this clonotype. The chain uses TRBV5-1 and TRBJ2-7; 9 nucleotides match TRBD1. The CDR3 has 14 amino acids. Germline values: CDR1 SGHRS, CDR2 YFSETQ. The V and J ends lost 6 bases and 5 bases, in that order; junction bases with no gene match: 9. CDR3 sequence reads: CASTRDRGNDEQYF. Written as DNA, the CDR3 is TGCGCCAGCACCCGAGACAGGGGGAATGACGAGCAGTACTTC.

The DNA of the CDR3 is TGTGCCAGCAGCGTATACAGGAACACTGAAGCTTTCTTT. The encoded protein is CASSVYRNTEAFF. The chain joins TRBV2 to TRBJ1-1; D gene ambiguous. Germline values: CDR1 SNHLY, CDR2 FYNNEI. The ends were cut back, 6 bases at V and 1 base at J, with 9 bases in the middle. The CDR3 length is 13 residues.